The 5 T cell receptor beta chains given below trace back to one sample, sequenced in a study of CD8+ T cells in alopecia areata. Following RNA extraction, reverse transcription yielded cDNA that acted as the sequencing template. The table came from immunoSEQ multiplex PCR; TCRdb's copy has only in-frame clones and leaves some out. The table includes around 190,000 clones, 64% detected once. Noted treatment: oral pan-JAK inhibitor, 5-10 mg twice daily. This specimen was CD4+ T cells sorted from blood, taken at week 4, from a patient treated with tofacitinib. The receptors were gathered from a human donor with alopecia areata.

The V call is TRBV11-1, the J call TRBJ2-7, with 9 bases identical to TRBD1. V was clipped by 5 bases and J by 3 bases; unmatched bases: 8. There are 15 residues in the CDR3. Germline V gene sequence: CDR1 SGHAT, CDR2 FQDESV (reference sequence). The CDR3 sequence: CASSRTQGQGYEQYF. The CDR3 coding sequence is TGTGCCAGCAGCCGAACCCAGGGACAGGGCTACGAGCAGTACTTC.

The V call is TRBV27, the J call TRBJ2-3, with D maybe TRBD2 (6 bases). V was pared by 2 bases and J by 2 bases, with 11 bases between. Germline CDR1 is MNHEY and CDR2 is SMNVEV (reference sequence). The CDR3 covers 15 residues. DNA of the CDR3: TGTGCCAGCAGTTTAAGGAGGGGCTACACAGATACGCAGTATTTT. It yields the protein CASSLRRGYTDTQYF.

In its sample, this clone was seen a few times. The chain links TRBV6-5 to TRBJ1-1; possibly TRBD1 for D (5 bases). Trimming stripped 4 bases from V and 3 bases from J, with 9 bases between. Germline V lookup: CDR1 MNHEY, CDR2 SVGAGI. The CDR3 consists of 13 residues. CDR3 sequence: CASSWTWDTEAFF. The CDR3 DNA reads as TGTGCCAGCAGTTGGACATGGGACACTGAAGCTTTCTTT.

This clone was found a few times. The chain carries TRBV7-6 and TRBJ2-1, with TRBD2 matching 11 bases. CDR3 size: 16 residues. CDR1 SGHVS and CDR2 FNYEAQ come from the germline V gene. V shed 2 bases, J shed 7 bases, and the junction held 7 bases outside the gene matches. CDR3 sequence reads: CASSLNAASGGNEQFF. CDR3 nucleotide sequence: TGTGCCAGCAGCTTAAATGCGGCTAGCGGGGGGAATGAGCAGTTCTTC.

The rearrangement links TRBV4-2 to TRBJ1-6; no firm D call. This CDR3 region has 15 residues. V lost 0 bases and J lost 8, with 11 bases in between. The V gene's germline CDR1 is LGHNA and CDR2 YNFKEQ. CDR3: CASSQETAEDSPLHF. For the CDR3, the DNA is TGTGCCAGCAGCCAAGAGACGGCGGAGGATTCACCCCTCCACTTT.